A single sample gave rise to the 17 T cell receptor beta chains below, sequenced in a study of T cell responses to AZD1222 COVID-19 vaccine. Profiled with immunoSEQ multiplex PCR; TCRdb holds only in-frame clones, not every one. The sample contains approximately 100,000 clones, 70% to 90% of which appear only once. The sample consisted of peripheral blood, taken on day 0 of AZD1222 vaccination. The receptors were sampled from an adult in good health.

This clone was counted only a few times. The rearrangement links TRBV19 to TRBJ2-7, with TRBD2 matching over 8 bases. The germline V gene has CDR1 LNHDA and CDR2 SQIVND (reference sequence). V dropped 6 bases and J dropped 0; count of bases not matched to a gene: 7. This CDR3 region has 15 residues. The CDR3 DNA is TGTGCCAGTAGCAGAGATAGCGGGGTCTCCTACGAGCAGTACTTC. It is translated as CASSRDSGVSYEQYF.

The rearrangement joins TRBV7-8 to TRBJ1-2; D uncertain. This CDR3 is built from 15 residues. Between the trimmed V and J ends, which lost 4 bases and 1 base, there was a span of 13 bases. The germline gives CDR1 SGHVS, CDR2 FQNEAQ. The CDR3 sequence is CASSSRSGINYGYTF. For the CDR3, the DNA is TGTGCCAGCAGCTCCAGGTCTGGAATTAACTATGGCTACACCTTC. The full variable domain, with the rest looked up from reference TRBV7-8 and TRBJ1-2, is GAGVSQSPRYKVAKRGQDVALRCDPISGHVSLFWYQQALGQGPEFLTYFQNEAQLDKSGLPSDRFFAERPEGSVSTLKIQRTQQEDSAVYLCASSSRSGINYGYTFGSGTRLTVV.

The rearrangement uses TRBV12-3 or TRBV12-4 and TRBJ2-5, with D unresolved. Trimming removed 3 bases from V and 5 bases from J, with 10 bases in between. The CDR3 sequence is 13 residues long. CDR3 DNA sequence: TGTGCCAGCAGTTTCCGGTTTGGGGAGACCCAGTACTTC. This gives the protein CASSFRFGETQYF.

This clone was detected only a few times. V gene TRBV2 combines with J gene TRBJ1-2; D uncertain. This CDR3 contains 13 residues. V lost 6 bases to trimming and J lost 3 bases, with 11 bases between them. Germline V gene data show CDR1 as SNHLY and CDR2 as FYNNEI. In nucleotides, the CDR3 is TGTGCCAGCAGGGGCGGAAGGGACTATGGCTACACCTTC. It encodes CASRGGRDYGYTF.

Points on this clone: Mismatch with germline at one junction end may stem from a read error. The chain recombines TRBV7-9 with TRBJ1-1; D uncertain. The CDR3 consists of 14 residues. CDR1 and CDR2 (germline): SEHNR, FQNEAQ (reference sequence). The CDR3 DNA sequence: TGTGCCAGCAGCTTAGCAGGACTGAAAACTGAAGCTTTCTTT. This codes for CASSLAGLKTEAFF. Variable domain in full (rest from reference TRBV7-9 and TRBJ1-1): DTGVSQNPRHKITKRGQNVTFRCDPISEHNRLYWYRQTLGQGPEFLTYFQNEAQLEKSRLLSDRFSAERPKGSFSTLEIQRTEQGDSAMYLCASSLAGLKTEAFFGQGTRLTVV.

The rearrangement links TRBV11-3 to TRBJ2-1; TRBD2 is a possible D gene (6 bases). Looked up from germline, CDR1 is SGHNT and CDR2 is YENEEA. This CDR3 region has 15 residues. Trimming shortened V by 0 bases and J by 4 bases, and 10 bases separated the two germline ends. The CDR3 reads CASSLESGEYNEQFF. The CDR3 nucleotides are TGTGCCAGCAGCTTAGAGTCGGGGGAATACAATGAGCAGTTCTTC.

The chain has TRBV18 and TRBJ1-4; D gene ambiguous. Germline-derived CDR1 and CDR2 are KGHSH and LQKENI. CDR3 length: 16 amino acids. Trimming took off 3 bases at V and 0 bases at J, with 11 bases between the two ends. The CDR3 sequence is CASSPSDRPTNEKLFF. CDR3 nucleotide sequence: TGTGCCAGCTCACCCTCCGATAGGCCAACTAATGAAAAACTGTTTTTT. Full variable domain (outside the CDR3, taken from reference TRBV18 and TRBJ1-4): NAGVMQNPRHLVRRRGQEARLRCSPMKGHSHVYWYRQLPEEGLKFMVYLQKENIIDESGMPKERFSAEFPKEGPSILRIQQVVRGDSAAYFCASSPSDRPTNEKLFFGSGTQLSVL.

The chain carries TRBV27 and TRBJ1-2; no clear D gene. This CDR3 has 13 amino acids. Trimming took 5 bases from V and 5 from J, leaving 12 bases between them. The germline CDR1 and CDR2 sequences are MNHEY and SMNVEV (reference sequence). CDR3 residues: CASSPAPVYGYTF. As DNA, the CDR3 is TGTGCCAGCAGTCCGGCACCCGTGTATGGCTACACCTTC.

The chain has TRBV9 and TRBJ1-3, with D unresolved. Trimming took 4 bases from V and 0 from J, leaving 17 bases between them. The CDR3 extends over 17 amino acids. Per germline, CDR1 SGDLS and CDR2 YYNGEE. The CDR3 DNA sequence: TGTGCCAGCAGCCTTCAGGATACTTCCAGCTCTGGAAACACCATATATTTT. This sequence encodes CASSLQDTSSSGNTIYF.

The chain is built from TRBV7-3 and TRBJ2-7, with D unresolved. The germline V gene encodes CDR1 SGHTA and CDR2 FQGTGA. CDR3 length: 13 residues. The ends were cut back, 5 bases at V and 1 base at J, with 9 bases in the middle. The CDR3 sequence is CASSPGPSYEQYF. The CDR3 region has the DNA TGTGCCAGCAGCCCCGGACCGTCCTACGAGCAGTACTTC.

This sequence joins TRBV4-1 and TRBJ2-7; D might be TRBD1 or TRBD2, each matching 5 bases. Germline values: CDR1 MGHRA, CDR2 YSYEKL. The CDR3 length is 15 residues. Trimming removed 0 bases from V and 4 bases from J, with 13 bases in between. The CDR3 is CASSQEYRTLYEQYF. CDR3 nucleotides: TGCGCCAGCAGCCAAGAGTACAGGACTCTTTACGAGCAGTACTTC.

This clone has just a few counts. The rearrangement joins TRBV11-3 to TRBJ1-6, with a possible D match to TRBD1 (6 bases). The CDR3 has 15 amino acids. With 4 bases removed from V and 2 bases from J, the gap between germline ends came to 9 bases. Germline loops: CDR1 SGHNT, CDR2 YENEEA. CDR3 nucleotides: TGTGCCAGCAGCTCCGGACAGACCTATAATTCACCCCTCCACTTT. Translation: CASSSGQTYNSPLHF.

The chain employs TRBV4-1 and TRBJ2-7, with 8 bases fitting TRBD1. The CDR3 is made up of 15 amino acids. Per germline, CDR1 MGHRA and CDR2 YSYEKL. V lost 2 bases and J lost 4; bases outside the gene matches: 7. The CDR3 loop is CASSQPPGGKYEQYF. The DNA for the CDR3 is TGCGCCAGCAGCCAACCTCCAGGGGGCAAGTACGAGCAGTACTTC.

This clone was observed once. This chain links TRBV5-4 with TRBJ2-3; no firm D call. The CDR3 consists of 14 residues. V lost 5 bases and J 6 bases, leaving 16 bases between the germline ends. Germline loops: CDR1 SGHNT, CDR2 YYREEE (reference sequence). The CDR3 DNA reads TGTGCCAGCAGTACCCCCGGACCCGGGGATACGCAGTATTTT. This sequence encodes CASSTPGPGDTQYF. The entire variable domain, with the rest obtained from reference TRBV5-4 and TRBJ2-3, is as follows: ETGVTQSPTHLIKTRGQQVTLRCSSQSGHNTVSWYQQALGQGPQFIFQYYREEENGRGNFPPRFSGLQFPNYSSELNVNALELDDSALYLCASSTPGPGDTQYFGPGTRLTVL.

In DNA, the CDR3 is TGTGCCAGCAGCAGAGACAGGGCTGGCTACACCTTC. This gives the protein CASSRDRAGYTF. V gene TRBV7-8 combines with J gene TRBJ1-2; the match to TRBD1 covers 7 bases. Germline V gives CDR1 SGHVS, CDR2 FQNEAQ. The CDR3 has 12 residues. V shed 5 bases, J shed 7 bases, and the junction held 4 bases outside the gene matches.

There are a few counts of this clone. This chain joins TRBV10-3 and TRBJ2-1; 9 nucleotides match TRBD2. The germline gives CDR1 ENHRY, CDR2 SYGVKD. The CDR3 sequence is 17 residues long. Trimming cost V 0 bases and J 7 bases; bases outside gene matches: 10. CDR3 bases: TGTGCCATCAGTGAGTCCGAATCGACTAGCGGAAAAAATGAGCAGTTCTTC. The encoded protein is CAISESESTSGKNEQFF.

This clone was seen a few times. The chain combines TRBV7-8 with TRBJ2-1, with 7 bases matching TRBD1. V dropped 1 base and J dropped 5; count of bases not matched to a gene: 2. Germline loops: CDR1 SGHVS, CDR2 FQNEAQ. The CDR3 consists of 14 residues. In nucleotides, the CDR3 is TGTGCCAGCAGCTTAGGGGGGACAGACAATGAGCAGTTCTTC. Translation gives CASSLGGTDNEQFF.